A selection of T cell receptor beta chains follows, all from one sample in a study of cytomegalovirus exposure and HLA in healthy donors. TCRdb keeps only in-frame clones here, not all; method: immunoSEQ multiplex PCR. The sample holds fewer than 80,000 clones; around two thirds are singletons and the top ten take 6.9%. Sequenced input: PBMCs. All receptors derive from a woman in her forties or fifties in good health and CMV-seropositive. The conserved cysteine and the conserved F or W are not part of the CDR3 here. Size is omitted from some rows. Given values are once, few, many or a class for expanded clones.

cdr3_aa v_call clone_size
ASSFDRGGSPLH TRBV5-1 few
ASSAAGNNEQF TRBV6-6 few
SAGEAAPGETQY TRBV29-1 few
ASSLVYSSASGANVLT TRBV5-1 -
ASSLRQRGETQY TRBV28 -
ASSEWGQSPYQPQH TRBV2 few
ASRRSRDYGYT TRBV6-5 -
ASSVPGQGNEKLF TRBV5-4 -
ASSQEHRIPGGYT TRBV4-1 few
ASSLAGADSGYT TRBV5-1 once
ASIRGTEFSTDTQY TRBV6-6 -
AWRTGGSNQPQH TRBV30 -
ASSPFFRGDKETQY TRBV4-1 -
VSSPNREEAF TRBV2 -